This T cell receptor (beta chain) was sequenced in a study of blood T cells in healthy people across ages. Study results and limitations: The unknown donor CMV status may have confounded expanded clonotype changes.

A second PCR of roughly 6 to 12 cycles used a sample-barcoded 5' primer and a J-beta primer mix. The template-switch adaptor was a 5' adaptor with 12 random nucleotides. It tagged each cDNA molecule. TCRdb analysed the 5' RACE reads with MiXCR anew, one entry per CDR3 protein. The profile covers about 570,000 distinct CDR3 sequences, with 27% appearing a single time and about 18% taken by the ten largest. V gave up 6 bases and J gave up 6 bases, with 12 bases separating them. Looked up from germline, CDR1 is LGHNT and CDR2 is FRNRAP. There are 14 residues in the CDR3. Note on this clonotype: Its antigen remains unidentified.

The sequencing input was blood. The TCR originated in a woman in her 70s in good health. V usage is TRBV12-5 and J usage is TRBJ1-6, with D maybe TRBD1 (6 bases). For the CDR3, the DNA is TGTGCTAGTGGCCGCGGACAGCTTAATTCACCCCTCCACTTT. Its translation: CASGRGQLNSPLHF.